The 23 T cell receptor beta chains presented below share a single source sample, sequenced in a study of blood T cell repertoires in COVID-19 (dated by TCRdb to the early 2020s). Library preparation employed the immunoSEQ multiplex PCR assay. TCRdb took over this immuneACCESS table, retaining in-frame rearrangements with V and J assigned. Such tables are incomplete; in checked studies, under half of the missing clones stem from an unresolved V gene, and the remainder is unexplained. This sample gives tens of thousands of clones in total; roughly 80% of them show up just once. The ten largest make up about a sixth of the sample. Input material: peripheral blood. The receptors come from a man aged 70-80 years with acute or convalescent COVID-19.

The V gene is TRBV7-6, the J gene TRBJ2-7; TRBD2 agrees at 10 bases. V lost 2 bases, J lost 1 base, and 5 bases stayed unmatched. From germline, CDR1 is SGHVS and CDR2 FNYEAQ. CDR3 length: 16 amino acids. The CDR3 protein is CASSLPPSGSSYEQYF. The CDR3 nucleotides read TGTGCCAGCAGCTTACCGCCTAGCGGGAGTTCCTACGAGCAGTACTTC. Filled out from reference TRBV7-6 and TRBJ2-7, the complete variable domain reads GAGVSQSPRYKVTKRGQDVALRCDPISGHVSLYWYRQALGQGPEFLTYFNYEAQQDKSGLPNDRFSAERPEGSISTLTIQRTEQRDSAMYRCASSLPPSGSSYEQYFGPGTRLTVT.

This chain joins TRBV7-2 and TRBJ1-5, with 8 bases lining up with TRBD1. Trimming cost V 5 bases and J 6 bases; bases outside gene matches: 6. Germline V lookup: CDR1 SGHTA, CDR2 FQGNSA. This CDR3 contains 14 residues. CDR3 region: CASSLRQGSQPQHF. CDR3 nucleotide sequence: TGTGCCAGCAGCCTGCGACAGGGGAGTCAGCCCCAGCATTTT.

The gene calls are TRBV18 and TRBJ1-1, with TRBD1 identical over 8 bases. The CDR3 length is 16 residues. V shed 3 bases, J shed 1 base, and the junction held 7 bases outside the gene matches. Germline-derived CDR1 and CDR2 are KGHSH and LQKENI. The CDR3 bases are TGTGCCAGCTCACCCAGGCAGGGGGCTCGGAACACTGAAGCTTTCTTT. Its protein is CASSPRQGARNTEAFF.

V gene TRBV5-5 combines with J gene TRBJ1-5; 8 bases agree with TRBD1. Germline V CDR1 and CDR2: SGHKS, YYEKEE (reference sequence). CDR3 length: 16 residues. V dropped 4 bases and J dropped 4; count of bases not matched to a gene: 10. CDR3 DNA sequence: TGTGCCAGCAGCCCTTTCGCGGGACAGGTAAATCAGCCCCAGCATTTT. Protein sequence: CASSPFAGQVNQPQHF. The variable domain in full, with the rest retrieved from reference TRBV5-5 and TRBJ1-5, is DAGVTQSPTHLIKTRGQQVTLRCSPISGHKSVSWYQQVLGQGPQFIFQYYEKEERGRGNFPDRFSARQFPNYSSELNVNALLLGDSALYLCASSPFAGQVNQPQHFGDGTRLSIL.

This clone showed up just once. CDR3 loop: CASSPYYPTGELFF. As DNA, the CDR3 is TGTGCCAGCAGTCCCTACTACCCGACCGGGGAGCTGTTTTTT. The chain uses TRBV6-5 and TRBJ2-2; D is ambiguous. Trimming took 5 bases from V and 5 from J, leaving 12 bases between them. Germline lookup yields CDR1 MNHEY and CDR2 SVGAGI. The CDR3 contains 14 residues.

This chain joins TRBV9 and TRBJ2-1; 13 nucleotides align to TRBD2. Trimming cost V 8 bases and J 8 bases; bases outside gene matches: 13. The CDR3 is 16 amino acids. Germline V lookup: CDR1 SGDLS, CDR2 YYNGEE. CDR3 amino acids: CASYHLRTSGSDEQFF. The CDR3 DNA follows: TGTGCCAGTTATCATCTCAGGACTAGCGGGAGTGATGAGCAGTTCTTC.

The chain has TRBV11-2 and TRBJ2-3, with D maybe TRBD2 (6 bases). The CDR3 spans 13 residues. Trimming took 5 bases from V and 4 from J, leaving 10 bases between them. Germline values: CDR1 SGHAT, CDR2 FQNNGV. In DNA, the CDR3 is TGTGCCAGCAGCCCTCCGGGAGCAGATACGCAGTATTTT. This gives the protein CASSPPGADTQYF.

This clone has more than one count but fewer than ten. V gene TRBV13 combines with J gene TRBJ2-5; TRBD2 matches 7 bases. Germline-derived CDR1 and CDR2 are PRHDT and FYEKMQ (reference sequence). The CDR3 runs 15 residues. J was trimmed by 4 bases and V by 0 bases; bases with no gene match: 5. The CDR3 DNA sequence: TGTGCCAGCAGCTTAGGAGGTGGGAGGGGAGAGACCCAGTACTTC. Protein sequence: CASSLGGGRGETQYF.

This clone was observed a single time. V and J are TRBV11-2 and TRBJ2-7; no clear D gene. Per the germline V gene, CDR1 is SGHAT and CDR2 is FQNNGV. Trimming pared 4 bases from V and 3 bases from J, leaving 10 bases between. This CDR3 has 13 amino acids. CDR3 sequence: CASSSDVFYEQYF. CDR3 nucleotides: TGTGCCAGCAGCTCAGACGTATTCTACGAGCAGTACTTC.

J is TRBJ1-6 and V is TRBV30, with a weak D call TRBD1 (6 bases). Germline V lookup: CDR1 GTSNPN, CDR2 SVGIG (reference sequence). The CDR3 runs 13 residues. Between the trimmed V and J ends, which lost 2 bases and 10 bases, there was a span of 12 bases. CDR3 coding DNA: TGTGCCTGGAGTTTGTCAGGGGCCTCACCCCTCCACTTT. Translated, it gives CAWSLSGASPLHF.

V is TRBV5-6 and J is TRBJ2-7; 9 nucleotides align to TRBD1. V was pared by 2 bases and J by 5 bases, with 5 bases of the junction left unmatched. The CDR3 length is 14 residues. Germline V CDR1 and CDR2: SGHDT, YYEEEE. The chain's CDR3 is CASSFRDRVHEQYF. The CDR3 DNA follows: TGTGCCAGCAGCTTCCGGGACAGGGTCCACGAGCAGTACTTC.

V usage is TRBV4-3 and J usage is TRBJ1-3; D is unresolved. Trimming left V 2 bases short and J 0 bases short, with 11 bases between. Germline loops: CDR1 LGHNA, CDR2 YSLEER. The CDR3 has 16 residues. CDR3 in amino acids: CASSQLGEASGNTIYF. The CDR3 DNA follows: TGCGCCAGCAGCCAACTCGGGGAGGCCTCTGGAAACACCATATATTTT.

The V call is TRBV30, the J call TRBJ2-7, with TRBD2 matching 13 bases. J gave up 1 base and V 3 bases, and 0 bases lay outside the gene matches. This CDR3 spans 14 amino acids. Germline CDR1 and CDR2: GTSNPN and SVGIG (reference sequence). CDR3 nucleotide sequence: TGTGCCTGGAGACTAGCGGGGGGGTCCTACGAGCAGTACTTC. This translates into CAWRLAGGSYEQYF.

This chain links TRBV28 with TRBJ2-7; no firm D call. The CDR3 is 14 amino acids. V dropped 3 bases and J dropped 5 bases, with 14 bases sitting between them. The germline V gene encodes CDR1 MDHEN and CDR2 SYDVKM. The CDR3 region has the DNA TGTGCCAGCAGTTTCGGTGCAGGTCGCAACGAGCAGTACTTC. Translation: CASSFGAGRNEQYF.

In this sample, this clone turned up a few times. The chain has TRBV27 and TRBJ1-5, with D unresolved. V was shortened by 9 bases and J by 10 bases, with 16 bases between the two germline ends. The CDR3 sequence is 12 residues long. The germline gives CDR1 MNHEY, CDR2 SMNVEV (reference sequence). The CDR3 sequence is CASGEFDSPQHF. CDR3 sequence (DNA): TGTGCCAGTGGAGAATTCGATAGTCCCCAGCATTTT.

The genes are TRBV4-1 and TRBJ2-1; 8 bases are a match to TRBD2. The germline V gene has CDR1 MGHRA and CDR2 YSYEKL. Trimming removed 3 bases from V and 0 bases from J; junction bases left unmatched: 4. This CDR3 contains 16 residues. The CDR3 here is CASSQTSDSSYNEQFF. CDR3 nucleotide sequence: TGCGCCAGCAGCCAGACTAGCGATAGCTCCTACAATGAGCAGTTCTTC.

This chain links TRBV11-2 with TRBJ2-7; TRBD2 aligns across 9 bases. CDR1 SGHAT and CDR2 FQNNGV come from the germline V gene. The CDR3 consists of 18 residues. V was pared by 3 bases and J by 3 bases, with 15 bases of the junction left unmatched. The chain's CDR3 is CASSFVDSNSGSGYEQYF. The CDR3 coding sequence is TGTGCCAGCAGCTTCGTGGACAGTAATAGCGGGAGTGGCTACGAGCAGTACTTC.

The chain couples TRBV5-1 to TRBJ2-2; 7 positions match TRBD2. CDR3 length equals 14 residues. Germline lookup yields CDR1 SGHRS and CDR2 YFSETQ. V was pared by 1 base and J by 3 bases, with 0 bases of the junction left unmatched. In DNA form, the CDR3 reads TGCGCCAGCAGCTTGCGGGGGGACACCGGGGAGCTGTTTTTT. Encoded protein: CASSLRGDTGELFF.

The chain links TRBV12-3 or TRBV12-4 to TRBJ1-1; D gene unclear. V was trimmed by 6 bases and J by 7 bases, leaving 12 bases between them. There are 12 residues in the CDR3. CDR3 nucleotides: TGTGCCAGCAGCTCAACTGTCCGTGAAGCTTTCTTT. It is translated as CASSSTVREAFF.

The chain recombines TRBV7-2 with TRBJ1-1, with 8 bases that match TRBD1. Germline V gene data show CDR1 as SGHTA and CDR2 as FQGNSA. The CDR3 is made up of 14 amino acids. J gave up 5 bases and V 8 bases, and 10 bases lay outside the gene matches. The DNA for the CDR3 is TGTGCCAGCCGCCCCACAGGGGGAAGGACTGAAGCTTTCTTT. Translated, it gives CASRPTGGRTEAFF.

This clone came up a few times. This sequence joins TRBV18 and TRBJ1-6, with TRBD1 matching 10 bases. The germline V gene encodes CDR1 KGHSH and CDR2 LQKENI. V shed 2 bases, J shed 7 bases, and the junction held 5 bases outside the gene matches. The CDR3 is 16 residues long. The CDR3 spells CASSPVDRGRNSPLHF. The CDR3, as DNA: TGTGCCAGCTCACCAGTCGACAGGGGGCGGAATTCACCCCTCCACTTT.

This clone came up a few times. The chain carries TRBV4-3 and TRBJ1-1, with D possibly matching TRBD1 (5 bases). Trimming left V 2 bases short and J 1 base short, with 5 bases between. The germline gives CDR1 LGHNA, CDR2 YSLEER. The CDR3 runs 13 residues. The CDR3 is CASSQTGNTEAFF. The CDR3 DNA sequence: TGCGCCAGCAGCCAAACAGGGAACACTGAAGCTTTCTTT.

This rearrangement joins TRBV9 to TRBJ2-5; 7 bases map to TRBD2. The V segment lost 4 bases and the J segment 3 bases; nucleotides outside the gene matches: 9. CDR1 and CDR2 from the germline V gene are SGDLS and YYNGEE. The CDR3 contains 15 residues. This chain's CDR3 is CASSKAGGTEETQYF. The CDR3 coding sequence is TGTGCCAGCAGCAAGGCCGGGGGGACTGAAGAGACCCAGTACTTC.